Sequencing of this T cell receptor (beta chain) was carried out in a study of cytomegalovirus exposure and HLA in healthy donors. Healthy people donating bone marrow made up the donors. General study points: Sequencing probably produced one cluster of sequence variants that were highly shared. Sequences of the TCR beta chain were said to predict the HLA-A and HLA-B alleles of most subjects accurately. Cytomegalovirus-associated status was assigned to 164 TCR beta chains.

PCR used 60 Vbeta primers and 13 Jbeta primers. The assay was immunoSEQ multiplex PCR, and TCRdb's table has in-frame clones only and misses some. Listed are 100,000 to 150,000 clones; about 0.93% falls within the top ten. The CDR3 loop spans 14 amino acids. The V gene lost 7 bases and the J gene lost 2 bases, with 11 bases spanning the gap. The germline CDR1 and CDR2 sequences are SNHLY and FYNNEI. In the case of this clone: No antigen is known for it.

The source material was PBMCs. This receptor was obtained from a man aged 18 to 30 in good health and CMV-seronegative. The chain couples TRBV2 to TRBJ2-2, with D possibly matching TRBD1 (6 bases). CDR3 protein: CASTRTDNTGELFF. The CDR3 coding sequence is TGTGCCAGCACCAGGACAGATAACACCGGGGAGCTGTTTTTT.